These T cell receptor beta chains were read from a single sample in a study of neurological immune-mediated disorders. TCRdb reanalysed the 5' RACE reads using MiXCR and keeps one entry per CDR3 protein. The sample gives 20,000 to 30,000 distinct CDR3 sequences, over 5.5% of which show up once; approximately 4.3% is in the top ten. Sequencing was performed on PBMCs. The source of these receptors is a woman aged 40 to 49 in good health. The CDR3 runs from the conserved cysteine through the conserved F or W. Size is stated for part of the rows, as once, few or many counts, or as a class when the clone is expanded.

many TRBJ1-3 TRBV27 CASSFRGGGNTIYF
many TRBJ2-5 TRBV7-9 CASSFSGSQETQYF
many TRBJ2-1 TRBV24-1 CASGGAGTNEQFF
many TRBJ1-3 TRBV27 CASSLSFSLRNTIYF
many TRBJ2-7 TRBV5-1 CASSPSGRGKEKQYF
many TRBJ2-5 TRBV20-1 CSASASSQTQYF
many TRBJ1-6 TRBV20-1 CSARPSVHPNSPLHF
many TRBJ2-2 TRBV6-5 CASRRTLGTGELFF
many TRBJ2-1 TRBV5-6 CASSFARTSGSGF
medium-sized TRBJ1-4 TRBV7-9 CASSLYPDRAEKLFF
. TRBJ2-7 TRBV20-1 CSARPGLDEQYF
many TRBJ2-7 TRBV20-1 CSARDMAGGGYEQYF
many TRBJ2-1 TRBV20-1 CKRGVRQDEQFF
many TRBJ1-1 TRBV25-1 CASSIPRGVSDTEAFF
many TRBJ2-7 TRBV6-2/TRBV6-3 CASRDFPVGWQYF
many TRBJ1-6 TRBV7-2 CASRGDSENSPLHF
many TRBJ1-2 TRBV7-2 CASSLERAGVGYTF
many TRBJ2-3 TRBV7-8 CASSYRTGRVAGTADTQYF
many TRBJ2-1 TRBV5-1 CASSNGLANEQFF
many TRBJ2-3 TRBV7-2 CASSLTGLAGARDTQYF
many TRBJ1-6 TRBV7-8 CASSLTGRNSPLHF
many TRBJ2-6 TRBV5-6 CASSLAQGANVLTF
many TRBJ2-7 TRBV14 CASSQGTRALSEQYF
many TRBJ1-1 TRBV12-3/TRBV12-4 CASTLRGRAEAFF
once TRBJ2-7 TRBV5-6 CASSFYICSARDQAKASYEQYF
many TRBJ2-3 TRBV4-2 CASSQGSKDTQYF